The 27 T cell receptor beta chains below were found in one sample sequenced in a study of cytomegalovirus exposure and HLA in healthy donors. In the PCR, 60 Vbeta and 13 Jbeta primers were used. Profiling relied on immunoSEQ multiplex PCR, and the TCRdb table lists in-frame clones only, not all of them. The sample has 100,000 or so clones; approximately 85% are singletons. The sample was PBMCs. All receptors derive from a man aged 25 to 40 in good health and CMV-seronegative.

The V call is TRBV4-3, the J call TRBJ2-5; D may be TRBD1 (5 bases). CDR3 length equals 13 residues. The V end was cut by 1 base, the J end by 6 bases, with 9 bases between. Germline V gene lookup returns CDR1 LGHNA and CDR2 YSLEER. CDR3 amino acids: CASSQGQGQTQYF. CDR3 bases: TGCGCCAGCAGCCAAGGTCAGGGTCAGACCCAGTACTTC.

To note about this clone: The sample contains more than one DNA sequence encoding this CDR3. CDR3 in DNA: TGTGCCAGCAGCGTAGCAGGTTCCTACGAGCAGTACTTC. Translating it yields CASSVAGSYEQYF. The chain combines TRBV9 with TRBJ2-7; no clear D. The length of the CDR3 is 13 residues. The V end lost 0 bases, the J end lost 1 base, and 5 bases lay between the germline ends. Germline CDR1 is SGDLS and CDR2 is YYNGEE.

The chain joins TRBV4-3 to TRBJ2-7; TRBD2 matches at 9 bases. The trim removed 5 bases at V and 2 bases at J, leaving 7 bases unmatched. Germline CDR1 and CDR2: LGHNA and YSLEER. This CDR3 comprises 15 residues. The CDR3 is CASSTRLAAAYEQYF. For the CDR3, the DNA is TGCGCCAGCAGCACTAGACTAGCGGCCGCCTACGAGCAGTACTTC.

The rearrangement uses TRBV7-9 and TRBJ2-5, with D unclear. The CDR3 length is 15 residues. With 1 base removed from V and 5 bases from J, the gap between germline ends came to 14 bases. CDR1 SEHNR and CDR2 FQNEAQ come from the germline V gene (reference sequence). The CDR3 reads CASSLVSSSRETQYF. As DNA, the CDR3 is TGTGCCAGCAGCTTAGTCTCTAGTAGTCGTGAGACCCAGTACTTC.

The rearrangement joins TRBV6-5 to TRBJ1-1, with D perhaps TRBD1 (6 bases). V was cut by 1 base and J by 4 bases, with 10 bases left in between. Germline loops: CDR1 MNHEY, CDR2 SVGAGI. CDR3 size: 14 residues. CDR3 amino acids: CASSYFSGATEAFF. CDR3 bases: TGTGCCAGCAGTTACTTCTCAGGGGCCACTGAAGCTTTCTTT.

The chain uses TRBV13 and TRBJ2-3; the match to TRBD2 covers 7 bases. Germline CDR1 reads PRHDT; CDR2 reads FYEKMQ (reference sequence). The CDR3 totals 12 residues. The V and J ends lost 5 bases and 6 bases, in that order; junction bases with no gene match: 2. CDR3 amino acids: CASSDGGDTQYF. CDR3 DNA: TGTGCCAGCAGCGACGGGGGGGATACGCAGTATTTT. The full variable domain, in which reference TRBV13 and TRBJ2-3 provide the parts outside the CDR3, is AAGVIQSPRHLIKEKRETATLKCYPIPRHDTVYWYQQGPGQDPQFLISFYEKMQSDKGSIPDRFSAQQFSDYHSELNMSSLELGDSALYFCASSDGGDTQYFGPGTRLTVL.

The V gene is TRBV7-9, the J gene TRBJ2-2; tentatively, D is TRBD2 (5 bases). The CDR3 totals 14 residues. The V end lost 5 bases, the J end lost 2 bases, and 9 bases lay between the germline ends. Germline CDR1 and CDR2: SEHNR and FQNEAQ (reference sequence). CDR3 loop: CASSLGLNTGELFF. CDR3 in DNA: TGTGCCAGCAGCCTTGGACTTAACACCGGGGAGCTGTTTTTT.

The chain uses TRBV7-9 and TRBJ2-7; 9 nucleotides agree with TRBD1. CDR1 and CDR2 (germline): SEHNR, FQNEAQ (reference sequence). This CDR3 is 16 amino acids long. Trimming removed 5 bases from V and 4 bases from J; junction bases left unmatched: 12. The chain's CDR3 is CASSPSPGTGFYEQYF. As DNA, the CDR3 is TGTGCCAGCAGCCCCTCCCCTGGGACAGGGTTTTACGAGCAGTACTTC.

The chain links TRBV7-8 to TRBJ2-5; D call uncertain. V lost 5 bases to trimming and J lost 4 bases, with 8 bases between them. Germline V lookup: CDR1 SGHVS, CDR2 FQNEAQ. CDR3 length: 12 amino acids. The CDR3 DNA reads TGTGCCAGCAGCCCCACTACAGAGACCCAGTACTTC. This encodes CASSPTTETQYF.

CDR3 nucleotide sequence: TGTGCCAGTAGTATTCTTCGGAGCACAGATACGCAGTATTTT. It specifies CASSILRSTDTQYF. The chain carries TRBV19 and TRBJ2-3; D is uncertain. The CDR3 is 14 amino acids. Between the trimmed V and J ends, which lost 3 bases and 0 bases, there was a span of 7 bases. Germline V gene sequence: CDR1 LNHDA, CDR2 SQIVND (reference sequence).

This clone was recorded only once. The chain couples TRBV30 to TRBJ2-5, with TRBD1 identical over 8 bases. The end of the DNA is better explained by TRBJ2-7, so the J call may be wrong. CDR3 length: 13 residues. From germline, CDR1 is GTSNPN and CDR2 SVGIG (reference sequence). CDR3 nucleotide sequence: TGTGCCTGGAGTGAATGGACAGGGAACGAGCAGTACTTC. Protein product: CAWSEWTGNEQYF.

The chain joins TRBV5-8 to TRBJ2-7, with D perhaps matching TRBD1 (6 bases). CDR3 length: 14 amino acids. Germline CDR1 reads SGHTS; CDR2 reads YDEGEE. The V gene lost 4 bases and the J gene lost 5 bases, with 16 bases spanning the gap. The CDR3 DNA is TGTGCCAGCAGCCGGGACAAGGCGATCGACGAGCAGTACTTC. Translation: CASSRDKAIDEQYF.

J is TRBJ2-1 and V is TRBV27; 7 bases align to TRBD2. The germline gives CDR1 MNHEY, CDR2 SMNVEV (reference sequence). This CDR3 is 14 amino acids long. V was clipped by 6 bases and J by 9 bases; unmatched bases: 11. CDR3 protein: CASSQRGYYIEQFF. DNA for the CDR3: TGTGCCAGCAGCCAGCGGGGCTATTATATTGAGCAGTTCTTC.

The gene calls are TRBV5-8 and TRBJ2-5; TRBD2 aligns across 7 bases. J lost 5 bases, V lost 1 base, and 2 bases had no gene match. The V gene's germline CDR1 is SGHTS and CDR2 YDEGEE. This CDR3 contains 13 residues. Here the CDR3 DNA reads TGTGCCAGCAGCTTGTACGGGGGGGAGACCCAGTACTTC. It translates to CASSLYGGETQYF.

The gene calls are TRBV6-1 and TRBJ1-5; D ambiguous. Deletions cut 2 bases from V and 5 bases from J, with 10 bases between. The CDR3 spans 14 residues. Germline loops: CDR1 MNHNS, CDR2 SASEGT. The CDR3, as DNA: TGTGCCAGCAGTGAACCCCACCTAGATCAGCCCCAGCATTTT. Translated, it gives CASSEPHLDQPQHF.

The chain couples TRBV5-1 to TRBJ1-2, with D hard to call. Trimming removed 0 bases at V and 3 bases at J, with 12 bases between. Germline V CDR1 and CDR2: SGHRS, YFSETQ. The CDR3 totals 15 residues. CDR3 bases: TGCGCCAGCAGCTTGGCCTATAAGGAGGACTATGGCTACACCTTC. Translation gives CASSLAYKEDYGYTF.

This chain connects TRBV13 to TRBJ1-2; D remains unclear. This CDR3 has 13 amino acids. Between the trimmed V and J ends, which lost 2 bases and 3 bases, there was a span of 7 bases. CDR1 is PRHDT, CDR2 FYEKMQ, per germline (reference sequence). The CDR3 region has the DNA TGTGCCAGCAGCTTATCCAGCGACTATGGCTACACCTTC. It codes for CASSLSSDYGYTF.

The rearrangement joins TRBV7-9 to TRBJ2-2, with a weak D call TRBD2 (6 bases). Germline loops: CDR1 SEHNR, CDR2 FQNEAQ (reference sequence). This CDR3 region has 16 residues. Between the trimmed V and J ends, which lost 3 bases and 4 bases, there was a span of 15 bases. CDR3 loop: CASSLGGAGITGELFF. In DNA form, the CDR3 reads TGTGCCAGCAGCTTGGGCGGGGCAGGGATCACCGGGGAGCTGTTTTTT.

The rearrangement joins TRBV9 to TRBJ2-5; TRBD1 agrees at 9 bases. Germline V CDR1 and CDR2: SGDLS, YYNGEE. This CDR3 spans 17 amino acids. V was clipped by 0 bases and J by 0 bases; unmatched bases: 6. The CDR3 here is CASSVGGGTGNQETQYF. The CDR3 DNA reads TGTGCCAGCAGCGTAGGGGGCGGGACAGGGAACCAAGAGACCCAGTACTTC.

The chain combines TRBV27 with TRBJ1-4; 7 bases are a match to TRBD1. V was pared by 5 bases and J by 7 bases, with 7 bases of the junction left unmatched. The CDR3 covers 14 residues. Germline assignment: CDR1 MNHEY and CDR2 SMNVEV (reference sequence). CDR3 loop: CASSAPTGAEKLFF. For the CDR3, the DNA is TGTGCCAGCAGTGCCCCCACAGGGGCTGAAAAACTGTTTTTT.

The chain recombines TRBV11-2 with TRBJ2-3; perhaps TRBD2 as D (6 bases). This CDR3 is 14 amino acids long. In germline, CDR1 is SGHAT, CDR2 FQNNGV. V lost 5 bases and J lost 4, with 13 bases in between. The CDR3 bases are TGTGCCAGCAGCCAGTGGAGGGGAGCAGATACGCAGTATTTT. It yields the protein CASSQWRGADTQYF.

The chain uses TRBV2 and TRBJ2-2; TRBD1 matches 8 bases. The germline gives CDR1 SNHLY, CDR2 FYNNEI. Losses at the gene ends were 8 bases for V and 1 base for J; bases not matched to a gene: 3. CDR3 size: 14 residues. CDR3 DNA: TGTGCCAGCCAGGGGGCAGTGAACACCGGGGAGCTGTTTTTT. Its translation: CASQGAVNTGELFF. The whole variable domain, filled in from reference TRBV2 and TRBJ2-2, reads EPEVTQTPSHQVTQMGQEVILRCVPISNHLYFYWYRQILGQKVEFLVSFYNNEISEKSEIFDDQFSVERPDGSNFTLKIRSTKLEDSAMYFCASQGAVNTGELFFGEGSRLTVL.

The chain recombines TRBV30 with TRBJ1-6, with D unclear. The germline V and J ends were trimmed by 2 bases and 9 bases, with 11 bases remaining between them. Per the germline V gene, CDR1 is GTSNPN and CDR2 is SVGIG (reference sequence). This CDR3 has 13 residues. Here the CDR3 reads CAWSPTFVSPLHF. CDR3 bases: TGTGCCTGGAGTCCTACCTTCGTTTCACCCCTCCACTTT.

This sequence joins TRBV18 and TRBJ2-7; D is unclear. Trimming shortened V by 4 bases and J by 1 base, and 11 bases separated the two germline ends. The CDR3 runs to 14 residues. CDR1 and CDR2 from the germline V gene are KGHSH and LQKENI. CDR3 loop: CASSLGSTSYEQYF. DNA of the CDR3: TGTGCCAGCTCACTGGGCTCAACTTCCTACGAGCAGTACTTC.

The chain carries TRBV18 and TRBJ1-5; 8 positions agree with TRBD1. V trimming: 3 bases; J trimming: 4 bases; junction bases outside the gene matches: 5. Germline values: CDR1 KGHSH, CDR2 LQKENI. The CDR3 consists of 15 residues. CDR3 loop: CASSPGTGTNQPQHF. The CDR3 bases are TGTGCCAGCTCACCCGGGACAGGAACAAATCAGCCCCAGCATTTT.

This rearrangement joins TRBV5-1 to TRBJ2-1, with 9 bases that match TRBD2. The CDR3 sequence is 15 residues long. CDR1 is SGHRS, CDR2 YFSETQ, per germline. J gave up 2 bases and V 3 bases, and 3 bases lay outside the gene matches. As DNA, the CDR3 is TGCGCCAGCAGCTCTAGCGGGGAGACCTACAATGAGCAGTTCTTC. It translates to CASSSSGETYNEQFF.

The V gene is TRBV5-1, the J gene TRBJ1-1; 9 bases are shared with TRBD1. With 3 bases clipped from V and 4 bases from J, the junction kept 13 bases outside the gene matches. The CDR3 spans 17 residues. The germline V gene has CDR1 SGHRS and CDR2 YFSETQ. The CDR3 is CASSWGATGGDLTEAFF. DNA for the CDR3: TGCGCCAGCAGCTGGGGGGCGACAGGGGGGGATCTCACTGAAGCTTTCTTT.